This is a list of T cell receptor beta chains from one sample in a study of cytomegalovirus exposure and HLA in healthy donors. Using immunoSEQ multiplex PCR, the repertoire was profiled, and TCRdb retains in-frame clones only, with some absent. This sample yields more than 150,000 clones, of which approximately 80% are seen a single time; about 5.6% belongs to the top ten. The sequencing input was PBMCs. The receptors come from a woman aged 25 to 45 in good health and CMV-seropositive. Each CDR3 is given with its conserved first and last residue. Fields, in order: clone size, D gene, V gene, J gene, CDR3 protein, CDR3 DNA. D genes are given only for firm matches. Not every row has a clone size; where given, it reads once, few, many or a size class.

NA	TRBD2	TRBV4-1	TRBJ2-2	CASSRREDTGELFF	TGCGCCAGCAGCCGGCGGGAGGACACCGGGGAGCTGTTTTTT
NA	NA	TRBV7-9	TRBJ1-3	CASSLPRAPFISGNTIYF	TGTGCCAGCAGCTTACCCCGAGCCCCTTTCATCTCTGGAAACACCATATATTTT
NA	TRBD2	TRBV5-4	TRBJ2-5	CASSLAGGRGRETQYF	TGTGCCAGCAGCTTGGCGGGCGGGAGGGGCCGGGAGACCCAGTACTTC
NA	NA	TRBV11-2	TRBJ1-6	CASSFSSYNSPLHF	TGTGCCAGCAGCTTCAGCTCCTATAATTCACCCCTCCACTTT
NA	NA	TRBV7-8	TRBJ1-1	CASTLRGGLNTEAFF	TGTGCCAGCACTCTAAGGGGGGGATTGAACACTGAAGCTTTCTTT
NA	NA	TRBV7-9	TRBJ1-2	CASSLALRNEGGYTF	TGTGCCAGCAGCTTAGCGCTTCGAAATGAGGGTGGCTACACCTTC
NA	NA	TRBV5-6	TRBJ2-3	CASSSNRVGDTQYF	TGTGCCAGCAGCTCCAACAGGGTTGGAGATACGCAGTATTTT
NA	NA	TRBV6-9	TRBJ2-3	CASSPSQFSTDTQYF	TGTGCCAGCAGCCCCAGTCAGTTCAGCACAGATACGCAGTATTTT
NA	TRBD1	TRBV11-2	TRBJ2-2	CASGDRGRAGELFF	TGTGCCAGCGGTGACAGGGGGCGTGCCGGGGAGCTGTTTTTT
NA	NA	TRBV7-8	TRBJ2-3	CASSPEEHTQYF	TGTGCCAGCAGCCCCGAAGAGCATACGCAGTATTTT
NA	NA	TRBV2	TRBJ2-2	CASSPDTRDLNTGELFF	TGTGCCAGCAGTCCGGACACGCGAGACTTAAACACCGGGGAGCTGTTTTTT
NA	NA	TRBV28	TRBJ2-1	CASRPSWGGGYNEQFF	TGTGCCAGCAGGCCCAGTTGGGGGGGCGGTTACAATGAGCAGTTCTTC
once	NA	TRBV6-5	TRBJ2-7	CASSTRGGYEQYF	TGTGCCAGCAGTACCAGGGGTGGCTACGAGCAGTACTTC
NA	TRBD2	TRBV5-1	TRBJ2-1	CASSLEGTSGYNEQFF	TGCGCCAGCAGCTTGGAAGGGACTAGCGGATACAATGAGCAGTTCTTC
few	NA	TRBV4-2	TRBJ2-5	CASSQPGQQETQYF	TGTGCCAGCAGCCAACCTGGACAGCAAGAGACCCAGTACTTC
NA	TRBD2	TRBV6-1	TRBJ2-7	CALAGGRVGEQYF	TGTGCCCTGGCGGGCGGGAGGGTCGGGGAGCAGTACTTC
NA	NA	TRBV6-5	TRBJ2-2	CASGRGTGELFF	TGTGCCAGCGGCAGGGGCACCGGGGAGCTGTTTTTT